The T cell receptor (beta chain) under discussion was sequenced for a study of regulatory T cells in long-lasting Graves disease. Overall study results and limits: In persistent patients, shared public clonotypes (approximately 3,000) outnumbered those in new patients (approximately 970).

Construction of TCR beta libraries relied on iRepertoire HTBI primers and on Arm-PCR targeting CDR3 regions. Each CDR3 protein gets one entry after TCRdb re-called the multiplex PCR reads with MiXCR. The sample lists about 400,000 distinct CDR3 sequences, 15% to 20% occurring once. Stated time point: newly diagnosed GD, antithyroid drugs for less than 3 months. PBMC-extracted RNA yielded the TCR library. The length of the CDR3 is 15 residues. Trimming pared 4 bases from V and 7 bases from J, leaving 19 bases between. Germline V gene lookup returns CDR1 SGHDT and CDR2 YYEEEE. This clonotype was seen many times. The antigen is unknown. The same data also went into a second study, on T cells in Graves' hyperthyroidism and ophthalmopathy. Per that paper: When ophthalmopathy did not progress within 18 months, Graves' hyperthyroidism was considered stable. Within blood appeared most thyroid clonotypes that had expanded above 0.001. Ophthalmopathy, as predicted by the model, came a median 6.5 months after the prediction.

This chain uses TRBV5-6 with TRBJ2-3; D possibly corresponds to TRBD1 (6 bases). This sample comprised peripheral blood mononuclear cells (PBMCs), obtained at new diagnosis, from a patient treated with antithyroid drugs. The receptor's source is a woman in her late teens or twenties with Graves disease. Here the CDR3 reads CASSGGSRRPYTQYF. In DNA form, the CDR3 reads TGTGCCAGCAGCGGGGGCTCCCGAAGGCCGTATACGCAGTATTTT.